This T cell receptor (beta chain) was identified during a study of post-analysis software for immune sequencing data. Comment on this clonotype: As yet, its antigen is unknown.

Included in the TCR beta cDNA libraries were unique molecular identifiers. Via MiXCR, TCRdb re-called the PCR reads, giving one row per CDR3 protein. Of roughly 580,000 distinct CDR3 sequences in the sample, 40% to 50% are singletons; the top ten hold roughly 1.8%. Germline-derived CDR1 and CDR2 are SQVTM and ANQGSEA. V shed 7 bases and J 0 bases; nucleotides not matched to a gene: 16. The CDR3 spans 19 residues. General study findings and limits: Elevated frequency relative to controls characterized 4 or 5 TRBV segments in patients, TRBV5-6, TRBV5-1 and TRBV20-1 among them.

The sequencing sample was made of blood. The receptor was derived from a girl aged 10-17 years with multiple sclerosis. The gene calls are TRBV29-1 and TRBJ2-6; 9 positions match TRBD1. CDR3 residues: CSAQEAGTGMGSGANVLTF. In DNA form, the CDR3 reads TGCAGCGCTCAAGAGGCCGGGACAGGGATGGGCTCTGGGGCCAACGTCCTGACTTTC.